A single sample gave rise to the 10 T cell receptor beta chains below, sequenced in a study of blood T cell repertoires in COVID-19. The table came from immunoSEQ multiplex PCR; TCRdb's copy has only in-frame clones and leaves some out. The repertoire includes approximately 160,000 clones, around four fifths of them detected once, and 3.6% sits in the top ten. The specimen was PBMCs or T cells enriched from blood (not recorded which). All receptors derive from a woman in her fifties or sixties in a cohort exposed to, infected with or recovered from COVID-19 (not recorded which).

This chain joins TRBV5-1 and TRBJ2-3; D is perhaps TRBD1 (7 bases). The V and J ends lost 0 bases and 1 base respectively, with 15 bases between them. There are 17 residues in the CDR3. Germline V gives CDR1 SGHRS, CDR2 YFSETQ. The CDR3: CASSLAVGGGGTDTQYF. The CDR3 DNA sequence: TGCGCCAGCAGCTTGGCCGTAGGGGGCGGGGGCACAGATACGCAGTATTTT.

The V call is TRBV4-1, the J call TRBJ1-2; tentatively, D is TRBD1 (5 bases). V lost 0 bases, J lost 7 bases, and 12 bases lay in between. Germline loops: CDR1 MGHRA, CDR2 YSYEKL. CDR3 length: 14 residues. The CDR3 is CASSQDKGPGGYTF. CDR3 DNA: TGCGCCAGCAGCCAAGATAAGGGGCCGGGTGGCTACACCTTC.

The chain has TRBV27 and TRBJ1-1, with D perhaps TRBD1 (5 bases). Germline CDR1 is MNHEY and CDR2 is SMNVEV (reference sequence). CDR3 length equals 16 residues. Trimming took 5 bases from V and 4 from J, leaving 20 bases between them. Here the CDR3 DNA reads TGTGCCAGCAGTCCATATAGGGCGCCGGGGGGCACTGAAGCTTTCTTT. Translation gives CASSPYRAPGGTEAFF.

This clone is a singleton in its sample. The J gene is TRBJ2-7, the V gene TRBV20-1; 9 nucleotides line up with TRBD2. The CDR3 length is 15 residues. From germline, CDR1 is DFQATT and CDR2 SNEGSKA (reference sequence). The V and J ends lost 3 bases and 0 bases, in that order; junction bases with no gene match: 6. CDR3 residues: CSASGTSTNSYEQYF. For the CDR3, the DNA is TGCAGTGCTAGTGGGACTAGCACCAACTCCTACGAGCAGTACTTC.

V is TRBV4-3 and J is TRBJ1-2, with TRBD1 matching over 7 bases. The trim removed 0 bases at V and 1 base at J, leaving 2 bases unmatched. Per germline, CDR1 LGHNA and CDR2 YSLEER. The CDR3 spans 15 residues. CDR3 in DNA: TGCGCCAGCAGCCAAGATAGGGGGCTTAACTATGGCTACACCTTC. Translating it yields CASSQDRGLNYGYTF.

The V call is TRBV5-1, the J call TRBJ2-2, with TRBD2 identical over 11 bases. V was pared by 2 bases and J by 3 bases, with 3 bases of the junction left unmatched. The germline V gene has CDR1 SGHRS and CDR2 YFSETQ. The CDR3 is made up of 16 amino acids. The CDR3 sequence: CASSFTSGGDTGELFF. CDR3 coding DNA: TGCGCCAGCAGCTTTACTAGCGGGGGAGACACCGGGGAGCTGTTTTTT. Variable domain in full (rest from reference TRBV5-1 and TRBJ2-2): KAGVTQTPRYLIKTRGQQVTLSCSPISGHRSVSWYQQTPGQGLQFLFEYFSETQRNKGNFPGRFSGRQFSNSRSEMNVSTLELGDSALYLCASSFTSGGDTGELFFGEGSRLTVL.

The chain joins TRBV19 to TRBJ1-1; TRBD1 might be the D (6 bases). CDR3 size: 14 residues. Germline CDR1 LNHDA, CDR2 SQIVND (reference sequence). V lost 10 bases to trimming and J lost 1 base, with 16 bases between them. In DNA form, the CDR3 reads TGTGCCACCTCGGACAGAAGAAAGAACACTGAAGCTTTCTTT. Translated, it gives CATSDRRKNTEAFF.

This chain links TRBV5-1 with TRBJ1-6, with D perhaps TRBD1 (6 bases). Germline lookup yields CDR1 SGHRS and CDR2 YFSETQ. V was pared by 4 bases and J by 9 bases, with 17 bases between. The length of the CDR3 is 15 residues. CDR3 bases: TGCGCCAGCAGCCGCGAGGGGGACACAAGTTCACCCCTCCACTTT. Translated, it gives CASSREGDTSSPLHF.

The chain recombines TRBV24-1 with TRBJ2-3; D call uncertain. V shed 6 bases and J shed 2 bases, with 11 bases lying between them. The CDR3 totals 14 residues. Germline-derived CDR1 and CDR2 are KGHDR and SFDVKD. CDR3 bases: TGTGCCACCAGTTTGGCGGTTAACACAGATACGCAGTATTTT. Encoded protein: CATSLAVNTDTQYF.

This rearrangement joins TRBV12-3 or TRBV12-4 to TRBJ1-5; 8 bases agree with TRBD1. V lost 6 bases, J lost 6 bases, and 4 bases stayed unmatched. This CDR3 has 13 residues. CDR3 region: CASSRGLGQPQHF. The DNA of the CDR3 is TGTGCCAGCAGCAGGGGGCTAGGTCAGCCCCAGCATTTT.